This is a list of T cell receptor beta chains from one sample in a study of T cell responses to AZD1222 COVID-19 vaccine. Only in-frame clones appear in the TCRdb table, and some are missing; sequencing was by immunoSEQ multiplex PCR. The sample holds roughly 160,000 clones, about nine tenths seen once. The material was peripheral blood, obtained on day 0 of AZD1222 vaccination. The receptors derive from an adult in good health. Each CDR3 is given with its conserved first and last residue. The D gene is left open where the match is weak. The size entry is marked missing in some rows and otherwise reads once, few, many or a size class.

V gene,D gene,clone size,J gene,CDR3 protein,CDR3 DNA
TRBV5-5,NA,NA,TRBJ2-7,CASSGMTGSYEQYF,TGTGCCAGCAGCGGAATGACGGGCTCCTACGAGCAGTACTTC
TRBV19,TRBD2,once,TRBJ2-4,CASSIGGLAGIQYF,TGTGCCAGTAGTATCGGAGGGCTAGCGGGGATTCAGTACTTC
TRBV6-5,NA,NA,TRBJ2-1,CASSYDGPEQFF,TGTGCCAGCAGTTACGACGGGCCTGAGCAGTTCTTC
TRBV27,NA,NA,TRBJ2-5,CASREIGSETQYF,TGTGCCAGCAGGGAAATAGGGTCAGAGACCCAGTACTTC
TRBV19,NA,NA,TRBJ2-2,CASSRVLAPPGELFF,TGTGCCAGTAGTAGGGTCCTCGCGCCCCCCGGGGAGCTGTTTTTT
TRBV5-1,NA,NA,TRBJ2-7,CASSLVRLELGQYF,TGCGCCAGCAGCTTGGTTCGTCTGGAACTGGGGCAGTACTTC
TRBV7-8,TRBD1,NA,TRBJ1-2,CASSPRYRGSHYGYTF,TGTGCCAGCAGCCCTCGATACAGGGGGTCCCACTATGGCTACACCTTC
TRBV4-3,TRBD1,once,TRBJ1-1,CASSQGTGGMNTEAFF,TGCGCCAGCAGCCAGGGGACAGGGGGGATGAACACTGAAGCTTTCTTT
TRBV4-2,NA,NA,TRBJ1-1,CASSQGERREWDTEAFF,TGTGCCAGCAGCCAAGGCGAACGGAGGGAATGGGACACTGAAGCTTTCTTT
TRBV2,NA,once,TRBJ1-2,CASTGLARGYTF,TGTGCCAGCACCGGGCTAGCTCGAGGCTACACCTTC
TRBV6-2/TRBV6-3,TRBD2,NA,TRBJ2-3,CASSTGLAGKDTQYF,TGTGCCAGCAGCACCGGACTAGCGGGCAAAGATACGCAGTATTTT
TRBV5-1,NA,NA,TRBJ1-3,CASSGGDANSGNTIYF,TGCGCCAGCAGCGGGGGGGACGCTAACTCTGGAAACACCATATATTTT
TRBV9,NA,NA,TRBJ2-7,CASSVDLLDVEQYF,TGTGCCAGCAGCGTAGATCTACTAGATGTCGAGCAGTACTTC
TRBV13,TRBD2,NA,TRBJ2-1,CASSPRSGRNNEQFF,TGTGCCAGCAGCCCCCGTAGCGGGAGAAACAATGAGCAGTTCTTC
TRBV6-2/TRBV6-3,NA,few,TRBJ2-7,CASSYSFGWAYEQYF,TGTGCCAGCAGTTACTCCTTCGGCTGGGCCTACGAGCAGTACTTC
TRBV30,TRBD2,NA,TRBJ2-3,CAWIAGDADTQYF,TGTGCCTGGATAGCGGGAGATGCAGATACGCAGTATTTT
TRBV28,NA,NA,TRBJ2-2,CASSFTVTAGTGELFF,TGTGCCAGCAGTTTTACTGTTACAGCCGGCACCGGGGAGCTGTTTTTT
TRBV24-1,NA,NA,TRBJ1-3,CATSDPTTSGNTIYF,TGTGCCACCAGTGACCCGACCACCTCTGGAAACACCATATATTTT
TRBV20-1,TRBD1,NA,TRBJ2-3,CSYRGDTQYF,TGCAGCTACAGGGGAGATACGCAGTATTTT
TRBV24-1,NA,NA,TRBJ1-5,CATSENGGGNQPQHF,TGTGCCACCAGTGAGAACGGGGGGGGGAATCAGCCCCAGCATTTT
TRBV5-4,NA,NA,TRBJ2-7,CASSDWMRYEQYF,TGTGCCAGCAGCGACTGGATGCGATACGAGCAGTACTTC
TRBV7-9,NA,NA,TRBJ1-5,CASSLGGRSQPQHF,TGTGCCAGCAGCTTAGGGGGGAGAAGCCAGCCCCAGCATTTT
TRBV30,NA,NA,TRBJ1-5,CAWSLGGNQPQHF,TGTGCCTGGAGCTTGGGTGGCAATCAGCCCCAGCATTTT
TRBV7-9,NA,NA,TRBJ1-2,CASSLGVGLASYGYTF,TGTGCCAGCAGCTTAGGAGTGGGCCTAGCCTCCTATGGCTACACCTTC
TRBV19,NA,NA,TRBJ1-1,CASSISGTVNTEAFF,TGTGCCAGTAGTATCTCCGGGACGGTGAACACTGAAGCTTTCTTT
TRBV19,TRBD1,NA,TRBJ1-5,CASSIHRGRGNQPQHF,TGTGCCAGTAGTATACACAGGGGTAGGGGCAATCAGCCCCAGCATTTT
TRBV21-1,NA,NA,TRBJ1-2,CASSTSDRFYGYTF,TGTGCCAGCAGCACCTCGGACAGGTTCTATGGCTACACCTTC
TRBV12-5,NA,NA,TRBJ2-3,CATGCRHWGTDTQYF,TGTGCTACTGGTTGTCGGCATTGGGGCACAGATACGCAGTATTTT
TRBV29-1,NA,NA,TRBJ1-4,CSFLGFNEKLFF,TGCAGCTTTCTAGGCTTTAATGAAAAACTGTTTTTT
TRBV5-6,NA,NA,TRBJ2-3,CASRRPGGTQYF,TGTGCCAGCAGGCGTCCCGGTGGTACGCAGTATTTT
TRBV3-1/TRBV3-2,NA,once,TRBJ1-1,CASSLGESEAFF,TGTGCCAGCAGCCTAGGAGAATCTGAAGCTTTCTTT